The clone carrying this T cell receptor (beta chain) was detected only once. This record comes from a study of shared T cell receptors in the human thymus. Sequencing used immunoSEQ multiplex PCR; TCRdb keeps in-frame clones, though not all of them. The profile covers hundreds of thousands of clones, with around 87% appearing a single time and 0.0094% taken by the ten largest. The V segment lost 5 bases and the J segment 7 bases; nucleotides outside the gene matches: 9. Germline V gene data show CDR1 as MNHNY and CDR2 as SVGAGI (reference sequence). The CDR3 is 15 residues long. This sample was also put to use in a study of human thymus T cells. That publication notes: Resections were taken during corrective heart surgery, and the thymus tissue came from these. Within thymic and blood repertoires, V and J gene usage appeared to be biased. Unrelated individuals had highly overlapping thymic repertoires, as reported in related research.

The origin of this receptor is a boy less than two years old with a congenital heart defect. The sample was thymocytes. V and J are TRBV6-6 and TRBJ1-4, with TRBD1 matching 8 bases. The CDR3 loop reads CASSKDRDRPEKLFF. The CDR3 DNA sequence: TGTGCCAGCAGTAAAGACCGGGACAGGCCTGAAAAACTGTTTTTT.